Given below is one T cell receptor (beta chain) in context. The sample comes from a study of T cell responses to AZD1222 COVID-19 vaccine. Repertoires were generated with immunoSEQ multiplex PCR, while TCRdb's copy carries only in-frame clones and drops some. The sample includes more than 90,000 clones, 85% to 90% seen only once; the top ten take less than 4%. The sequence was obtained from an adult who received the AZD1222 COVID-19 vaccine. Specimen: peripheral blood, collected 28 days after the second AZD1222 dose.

CDR3 sequence: CATSDRSLGQPNSPLHF. The CDR3 nucleotides read TGTGCCACCAGTGACCGTTCCCTGGGACAGCCAAATTCACCCCTCCACTTT. This chain uses TRBV24-1 with TRBJ1-6; the match to TRBD1 covers 7 bases. After removal of 4 bases from V and 7 bases from J, the junction contained 12 bases not matched to a gene. Per germline, CDR1 KGHDR and CDR2 SFDVKD. This CDR3 comprises 17 residues.